Listed below are T cell receptor beta chains from one sample, sequenced in a study of regulatory T cells in long-lasting Graves disease. From the multiplex PCR reads, TCRdb called clonotypes with MiXCR, one entry per CDR3 protein. The sample yields 600,000 to 800,000 distinct CDR3 sequences, 30% seen once. The sample was peripheral blood mononuclear cells (PBMCs), taken when the disease was refractory, from a patient treated with antithyroid drugs. The receptors stem from a female donor with Graves disease. The CDR3 runs from the conserved cysteine through the conserved F or W. The order of the fields is J gene, V gene, CDR3 protein.

j_call: TRBJ2-7
v_call: TRBV29-1
cdr3_aa: CSVDGLAGGHYEQYF

j_call: TRBJ1-1
v_call: TRBV15
cdr3_aa: CATGRDVGGYTEAFF

j_call: TRBJ2-6
v_call: TRBV4-1
cdr3_aa: CASSSSPRQGSSGANVLTF

j_call: TRBJ2-7
v_call: TRBV5-1
cdr3_aa: CASSDYRTPYEQYF

j_call: TRBJ2-1
v_call: TRBV11-3
cdr3_aa: CASSLDPDSDSGNEQFF

j_call: TRBJ1-5
v_call: TRBV28
cdr3_aa: CASRKQGYSNQPQHF

j_call: TRBJ1-2
v_call: TRBV20-1
cdr3_aa: CSARSRTGLHGYTF

j_call: TRBJ2-6
v_call: TRBV6-1
cdr3_aa: CASRPRGAGANVLTF

j_call: TRBJ1-1
v_call: TRBV9
cdr3_aa: CASSVVGQDEAFF

j_call: TRBJ1-1
v_call: TRBV5-1
cdr3_aa: CASSLEGTTRSTEAFF

j_call: TRBJ1-5
v_call: TRBV19
cdr3_aa: CASIPPATGGGQPQHF

j_call: TRBJ2-7
v_call: TRBV19
cdr3_aa: CASRGDREGAYEQYF

j_call: TRBJ1-1
v_call: TRBV5-1
cdr3_aa: CASSLEAITEAFF

j_call: TRBJ1-1
v_call: TRBV20-1
cdr3_aa: CSARVPGQGAGRTEAFF

j_call: TRBJ1-2
v_call: TRBV12-3/TRBV12-4
cdr3_aa: CASSPGQQKNYGNTF

j_call: TRBJ2-7
v_call: TRBV20-1
cdr3_aa: CSASVGGGSYEQYF

j_call: TRBJ1-1
v_call: TRBV12-5
cdr3_aa: CASGLVVLGRRNTEAFF

j_call: TRBJ1-3
v_call: TRBV28
cdr3_aa: CASSFWSTGGSGNTIYF

j_call: TRBJ1-3
v_call: TRBV19
cdr3_aa: CASSIRENSGNTIYF

j_call: TRBJ2-7
v_call: TRBV27
cdr3_aa: CASISPAYEQYF

j_call: TRBJ1-1
v_call: TRBV6-1
cdr3_aa: CASGGTGVTEAFF

j_call: TRBJ1-1
v_call: TRBV29-1
cdr3_aa: CSVDPGQAFF

j_call: TRBJ1-3
v_call: TRBV28
cdr3_aa: CASLGVAGNIIYF

j_call: TRBJ2-7
v_call: TRBV20-1
cdr3_aa: CSAPSRGGSGEQYF

j_call: TRBJ1-1
v_call: TRBV12-3/TRBV12-4
cdr3_aa: CASSFYPGTAEAFF

j_call: TRBJ2-7
v_call: TRBV3-1
cdr3_aa: CASSPGTSVSSYEQYF

j_call: TRBJ1-3
v_call: TRBV12-3/TRBV12-4
cdr3_aa: CASGYRGGGNTIYF

j_call: TRBJ1-1
v_call: TRBV5-8
cdr3_aa: CASSTSPDRNTEAFF

j_call: TRBJ2-2
v_call: TRBV5-1
cdr3_aa: CASSPGLAGFLTGELFF

j_call: TRBJ2-2
v_call: TRBV12-3/TRBV12-4
cdr3_aa: CASRSTSGSGGELFF

j_call: TRBJ1-2
v_call: TRBV20-1
cdr3_aa: CSATDRNYGYTF

j_call: TRBJ2-7
v_call: TRBV28
cdr3_aa: CASSTVLAGGHSGQYF

j_call: TRBJ2-1
v_call: TRBV10-3
cdr3_aa: CAISSSGVYNEQFF

j_call: TRBJ1-6
v_call: TRBV29-1
cdr3_aa: CSVSAGSNSPLHF

j_call: TRBJ1-1
v_call: TRBV12-3/TRBV12-4
cdr3_aa: CASSPGGPEYTEAFF

j_call: TRBJ1-2
v_call: TRBV18
cdr3_aa: CASSPAEGGYTF

j_call: TRBJ2-7
v_call: TRBV19
cdr3_aa: CASSSSKSGLSSYEQYF